The clone carrying this TCR beta chain was recorded a few times. Its target is not known. CDR1 is GTSNPN and CDR2 is SVGIG in the germline V gene (reference sequence). The CDR3 runs to 14 residues. Trimming stripped 3 bases from V and 4 bases from J, with 13 bases between. The data originate from a study of beta chain features in type 1 diabetes. Study results and caveats: More deletions and fewer insertions at VDJ junctions were found in patients with type 1 diabetes. Across all four CD4+ subsets, people with type 1 diabetes showed modestly shorter TCRB CDR3s.

Since all of the isolated RNA was reverse transcribed, expressed TCRB transcripts were what got sequenced. Data came from immunoSEQ multiplex PCR; TCRdb stores just in-frame clones and leaves some out. The profile shows hundreds of thousands of clones, about 14% of them singletons. This TCR came from a man younger than 35 with type 1 diabetes. This chain joins TRBV30 and TRBJ2-1, with D perhaps matching TRBD1 (5 bases). Sequencing was performed on naive CD4+ T cells from blood. The CDR3 region has the DNA TGTGCCTGGAGAAAATCAGGGCTATACAATGAGCAGTTCTTC. Translation gives CAWRKSGLYNEQFF.